This T cell receptor (beta chain) was documented in a study of blood T cell repertoires in COVID-19. Original methodology: Amplification of reference gene primers provided the estimated nucleated cell counts. Generated by immunoSEQ multiplex PCR, the TCRdb table keeps only in-frame clones and is missing some. For V, J and clone size, that table is used; D and trimming come from the DNA. The table has 200,000 or so clones, roughly 84% seen once; the top ten hold less than 8%. Trimming removed 0 bases from V and 1 base from J, with 7 bases in between. Germline CDR1 is SGHRS and CDR2 is YFSETQ. The CDR3 is 14 amino acids. This clone was counted once. The sample carries other DNA sequences with the same CDR3.

Sequenced: PBMCs or T cells enriched from blood (not recorded which). The genes are TRBV5-1 and TRBJ1-1; no clear D gene. The origin of this receptor is a man aged 30 to 45 in a cohort exposed to, infected with or recovered from COVID-19 (not recorded which). The chain's CDR3 is CASSLATANTEAFF. In DNA form, the CDR3 reads TGCGCCAGCAGCTTGGCAACAGCGAACACTGAAGCTTTCTTT. The entire variable domain, with the rest obtained from reference TRBV5-1 and TRBJ1-1, is as follows: KAGVTQTPRYLIKTRGQQVTLSCSPISGHRSVSWYQQTPGQGLQFLFEYFSETQRNKGNFPGRFSGRQFSNSRSEMNVSTLELGDSALYLCASSLATANTEAFFGQGTRLTVV.